Below, 13 T cell receptor beta chains from the same sample are listed, as sequenced in a study of cytomegalovirus exposure and HLA in healthy donors. Use of 60 Vbeta and 13 Jbeta primers characterized the PCR. Assay used: immunoSEQ multiplex PCR; TCRdb lists only in-frame clones, some missing. The profile shows some 220,000 clones, 77% of them singletons. The source material was PBMCs. The receptors come from a woman in her sixties in good health and CMV-seropositive.

The chain joins TRBV18 to TRBJ2-5; D not resolved. The CDR3 sequence is 13 residues long. The V gene's germline CDR1 is KGHSH and CDR2 LQKENI. V shed 1 base and J shed 5 bases, with 8 bases lying between them. Here the CDR3 DNA reads TGTGCCAGCTCACCACGAAGCTTCGAGACCCAGTACTTC. Its protein is CASSPRSFETQYF.

The chain employs TRBV6-6 and TRBJ1-2; D is possibly TRBD1 (5 bases). V dropped 4 bases and J dropped 7 bases, with 16 bases sitting between them. The CDR3 is 14 residues long. The germline CDR1 and CDR2 sequences are MNHNY and SVGAGI (reference sequence). CDR3 coding DNA: TGTGCCAGCAGTTTTGGCAGGGCCACAGGTGGCTACACCTTC. Amino acid sequence: CASSFGRATGGYTF.

The rearrangement links TRBV9 to TRBJ1-3; possibly TRBD1 for D (5 bases). CDR3 length: 17 amino acids. V lost 4 bases and J 0 bases, leaving 17 bases between the germline ends. Germline CDR1 reads SGDLS; CDR2 reads YYNGEE. The CDR3 coding sequence is TGTGCCAGCAGCCTCCAGGGTGCCGGTTACTCTGGAAACACCATATATTTT. As protein: CASSLQGAGYSGNTIYF.

J is TRBJ2-7 and V is TRBV7-2; D is unclear. CDR3 length: 15 amino acids. V was clipped by 4 bases and J by 0 bases, with 13 bases between them. CDR1 and CDR2 from the germline V gene are SGHTA and FQGNSA. The CDR3 coding sequence is TGTGCCAGCAGCTCTTCGGGTAGTCTCTCCTACGAGCAGTACTTC. Translation: CASSSSGSLSYEQYF.

This sequence joins TRBV5-1 and TRBJ2-5, with 10 bases aligning to TRBD2. Losses at the gene ends were 2 bases for V and 3 bases for J; bases not matched to a gene: 4. CDR1 is SGHRS, CDR2 YFSETQ, per germline. CDR3 size: 15 residues. Here the CDR3 DNA reads TGCGCCAGCAGCTTTTCCGGGACTAGCGAAGAGACCCAGTACTTC. It encodes CASSFSGTSEETQYF. Supplemented by reference TRBV5-1 and TRBJ2-5, the full variable domain reads KAGVTQTPRYLIKTRGQQVTLSCSPISGHRSVSWYQQTPGQGLQFLFEYFSETQRNKGNFPGRFSGRQFSNSRSEMNVSTLELGDSALYLCASSFSGTSEETQYFGPGTRLLVL.

The table lists this clone with a few counts. V and J are TRBV14 and TRBJ2-7, with D possibly TRBD1 on 5 matching bases. Germline V lookup: CDR1 SGHDN, CDR2 FVKESK. V was pared by 2 bases and J by 6 bases, with 14 bases between. CDR3 length equals 14 residues. The CDR3 DNA sequence: TGTGCCAGCAGCCAATGGCAGGGCAAGGGCGAGCAGTACTTC. This codes for CASSQWQGKGEQYF. The variable domain in full, completed from reference TRBV14 and TRBJ2-7, reads EAGVTQFPSHSVIEKGQTVTLRCDPISGHDNLYWYRRVMGKEIKFLLHFVKESKQDESGMPNNRFLAERTGGTYSTLKVQPAELEDSGVYFCASSQWQGKGEQYFGPGTRLTVT.

The chain joins TRBV6-1 to TRBJ1-5; D perhaps matches TRBD1 (5 bases). The CDR3 totals 14 residues. CDR1 MNHNS and CDR2 SASEGT come from the germline V gene. Between the trimmed V and J ends, which lost 4 bases and 3 bases, there was a span of 10 bases. CDR3 amino acids: CASSARGINQPQHF. The DNA for the CDR3 is TGTGCCAGCAGTGCAAGGGGTATCAATCAGCCCCAGCATTTT.

The genes are TRBV4-1 and TRBJ1-6, with TRBD1 identical over 8 bases. The CDR3 length is 19 residues. Germline values: CDR1 MGHRA, CDR2 YSYEKL. The trim removed 2 bases at V and 0 bases at J, leaving 9 bases unmatched. The CDR3 region is CASSQQDRVYSSYNSPLHF. The CDR3 nucleotides read TGCGCCAGCAGCCAACAGGACAGGGTCTATAGCTCCTATAATTCACCCCTCCACTTT.

The V and J genes are TRBV18 and TRBJ1-2, with D possibly matching TRBD1 (6 bases). Trimming cost V 0 bases and J 8 bases, with 19 bases left between them. The CDR3 covers 16 residues. Germline values: CDR1 KGHSH, CDR2 LQKENI. This chain's CDR3 is CASSPPVNRELGGYTF. CDR3 nucleotides: TGTGCCAGCTCACCACCCGTTAACAGGGAGTTGGGCGGCTACACCTTC.

V and J are TRBV10-3 and TRBJ1-1; tentative D call: TRBD1 (5 bases). V was shortened by 2 bases and J by 5 bases, with 12 bases between the two germline ends. Germline V gene sequence: CDR1 ENHRY, CDR2 SYGVKD. This CDR3 is 14 amino acids long. CDR3: CAISESQGGTEAFF. CDR3 DNA: TGTGCCATCAGTGAGAGTCAGGGAGGTACTGAAGCTTTCTTT.

The rearrangement uses TRBV11-2 and TRBJ1-4; TRBD1 might be the D (5 bases). V was cut by 5 bases and J by 5 bases, with 12 bases left in between. The CDR3 consists of 14 residues. Germline values: CDR1 SGHAT, CDR2 FQNNGV. As DNA, the CDR3 is TGTGCCAGCAGCAGGGGCGCCGGGAATGAAAAACTGTTTTTT. It codes for CASSRGAGNEKLFF.

This clone was seen more than once but under ten times. The CDR3 sequence is CASSPQYRDEQYF. The DNA of the CDR3 is TGCGCCAGCAGCCCCCAATACAGGGACGAGCAGTACTTC. V gene TRBV5-1 combines with J gene TRBJ2-7, with a possible D match to TRBD1 (6 bases). The V and J ends lost 4 bases and 5 bases respectively, with 13 bases between them. Germline V gives CDR1 SGHRS, CDR2 YFSETQ. CDR3 length equals 13 residues.

The V and J genes are TRBV12-5 and TRBJ1-4; perhaps TRBD1 as D (6 bases). The CDR3 has 17 amino acids. Germline V gene sequence: CDR1 LGHNT, CDR2 FRNRAP. Deletions cut 6 bases from V and 0 bases from J, with 17 bases between. The CDR3 here is CASGLTGKLPTNEKLFF. The CDR3 coding sequence is TGTGCTAGTGGACTGACAGGAAAGCTACCAACTAATGAAAAACTGTTTTTT.